This TCR beta chain is drawn from a study of T cells in Graves' hyperthyroidism and ophthalmopathy. Germline CDR1 is DFQATT and CDR2 is SNEGSKA (reference sequence). This CDR3 has 11 residues. In regard to this clonotype: Antigen: not known.

Patients with ophthalmopathy all had a Clinical Activity Score of at least 3, a NOSPECS grade of at least 4 and duration under 3 months. Study-wide results and limits: Onset of ophthalmopathy came a median 6.5 months after the model predicted it. Most thyroid clonotypes with frequency above 0.001 were detected in blood.

TCR beta CDR3 sequences were amplified from RNA transcripts. TCR CDR3 regions were first amplified by RT-PCR with HTBI primers. TCRdb fed the multiplex PCR reads into MiXCR, producing one record per CDR3 protein. The sample holds 550,000 to 700,000 distinct CDR3 sequences, roughly 14% seen once. This clonotype was obtained from a woman aged 40 to 55 with Graves' ophthalmopathy. Material: blood. The chain combines TRBV20-1 with TRBJ1-1, with TRBD1 identical over 7 bases. DNA for the CDR3: TGCAGCCACAGGGGGAACACTGAAGCTTTCTTT. Translated, it gives CSHRGNTEAFF.